The present T cell receptor (beta chain) was sequenced within a study of tumour-infiltrating T cells in Burkitt lymphoma. About the study: Productive clonality predicted overall and progression-free survival.

Germline CDR1 and CDR2: SGHTS and YDEGEE. Deletions cut 3 bases from V and 0 bases from J, with 1 base between. The CDR3 is 11 amino acids. Only in-frame clones appear in the TCRdb table, and some are missing; sequencing was by immunoSEQ multiplex PCR. The profile covers 15,000 to 20,000 clones, with approximately 80% appearing a single time and 2.1% taken by the ten largest. The sequenced material came from tumor tissue. The chain has TRBV5-8 and TRBJ2-7; D is undetermined. The TCR was taken from a human donor with diffuse large B-cell lymphoma. The CDR3 spells CASSYSYEQYF. CDR3 coding DNA: TGTGCCAGCAGCTACTCCTACGAGCAGTACTTC.